The source of this TCR beta chain is a study of human T cells and chemical hapten exposure listed by TCRdb under 2021. Regarding the study in general: For sensitization, 2% DPC in acetone was applied to an approximately 2 cm by approximately 2 cm area of upper inner arm skin. Throughout the study period of about 22 weeks, patients also received therapeutic DPC doses to the scalp every week. Patch testing was done on the upper back using Finn chambers containing 0.01% DPC, and results were scored after 6 days according to International Contact Dermatitis Research Group standards. Alopecia areata with under or over 50% scalp involvement, alopecia totalis and alopecia universalis were represented in the patient cohort, which was mostly female. The libraries were sequenced as a pool, and the TCR yield per sample differed mostly because of small variations in library volumes within the pool. In alopecia patients, the study followed how the peripheral blood TCR repertoire changed in vivo over primary and secondary sensitization to diphenylcyclopropenone (DPC), a hapten. Blood samples were taken from patients before sensitization (week 0) and at 2, 6 and about 24 weeks after DPC sensitization. For TCR sequencing, blood came from twenty-nine alopecia patients at anywhere from one to four time points (pre-sensitization, 2, 6 and 24 weeks). General study outcomes and caveats: No change with DPC sensitization was found in the number of TCRs above 1 in 1000 frequency, and no evidence of global repertoire structure alterations was found. After repeated subsampling, the strength of the expansion versus patch-test correlation and the threshold at which it became significant changed. All patients had alopecia, a presumed autoimmune disease, so their immune response might differ from that of healthy individuals. The number of PT1 expanded TCRs positively correlated with patch test score, significant at thresholds 8, 16 and 32 but not 4. Expanded TCRs formed significantly more large CDR3 similarity clusters than pre-sensitization or healthy control sets, consistent with antigen-driven responses.

The receptor library was made with RACE. TCRdb lists the instrument as NextSeq 500. During library preparation, unique molecular identifiers were attached to individual cDNA molecules so that TCRs could be counted in a quantitative, reproducible way. For every blood RNA sample, sequencing covered both the TCR alpha and TCR beta chains. The study's processing was this. Samples had a median of about 96,000 TCRs, with a range from roughly 20,000 to 690,600. The Decombinator software suite was used to annotate V, J and CDR3 in the TCR reads. To make PS versus PT1 abundance plots, every sample was subsampled to the same number of TCRs (28,000). TCRs were defined as expanded if absent before sensitization and observed at least eight times at the 2-week time point. The public sequencing data were trimmed at Q25 with fastp and processed into clonotypes with MiXCR by TCRdb, which kept only in-frame beta chains. Rows with one shared CDR3 protein collapse into an entry with the most common genes and DNA. None of the V and J calls come from the authors' own analysis; TCRdb made them. This sample gives approximately 77,000 distinct CDR3 sequences in total; 6% to 9% of them show up just once. The top ten constitute around 1.5% of the sample.

This sample's time point label indicates: patch test 1, 2 weeks after DPC sensitization. The treatment or condition label corresponds to: therapeutic diphenylcyclopropenone sensitization with weekly scalp DPC. Blood at each patch-test visit was drawn before the patch test was applied. To be eligible, patients had to be aged 18 to 70, diagnosed with alopecia and judged suitable for DPC therapy, while pregnant patients were excluded. Total RNA was extracted from unfractionated whole blood that had been collected in Tempus Blood RNA tubes. Between the V and J ends, shortened by 1 base and 5 bases respectively, the junction contains 8 bases. Inclusive of the bounding cysteine and phenylalanine, the CDR3 is 13 residues long. Only the CDR3 region is kept as DNA, spanning 39 bases read in frame from base 1. This clonotype was seen only a few times. Its antigen has not been determined. No much larger clone exists at a distance of one base, and base qualities are not known.

The specimen was whole blood, collected in connection with sensitization to the hapten diphenylcyclopropenone (DPC). The sequence came from a woman in her twenties or thirties with alopecia areata. Some clones in this sample may be carry-over from other donors' samples. The chain was built from TRBV12-3 or TRBV12-4 and TRBJ1-1; confidence is insufficient to name the D gene. The sequenced DNA: TGTGCCAGCAGTTTAGGTACCGGGACTGAAGCTTTCTTT. It codes for CASSLGTGTEAFF.